These T cell receptor beta chains were read from a single sample in a study of neoadjuvant nivolumab and ipilimumab in lung cancer. This table comes from immunoSEQ multiplex PCR, and its TCRdb copy is limited to in-frame clones, with some not included. The repertoire includes tens of thousands of clones, less than 95% of them detected once, and around 5% sits in the top ten. This specimen consisted of peripheral blood, obtained after neoadjuvant nivolumab, alone or with ipilimumab, at or shortly before surgery. The receptors were sampled from an adult with non-small cell lung cancer. Both conserved end residues are part of each CDR3. The D gene is left open where the match is weak. Not all rows give a size; the values are once, few, many and, for expanded clones, a class.

v_call	clone_size	j_call	d_call	cdr3_aa
TRBV5-1	.	TRBJ1-1	.	CASSLGVGLMNTEAFF
TRBV6-6	.	TRBJ2-7	.	CASSPRVRGASYEQYF
TRBV5-4	once	TRBJ1-4	.	CASSFEASEKLFF
TRBV29-1	.	TRBJ2-3	TRBD2	CSVEGLAGGWKGGTDTQYF
TRBV6-6	.	TRBJ1-5	.	CASSYSKEQPQHF
TRBV10-3	few	TRBJ1-5	.	CAAATDSNQPQHF
TRBV6-1	.	TRBJ2-3	TRBD1	CASTDGQGSTDTQYF
TRBV5-1	.	TRBJ1-1	.	CATNVLASAYTEAFF
TRBV9	.	TRBJ2-3	.	CASSVGAEQSTDTQYF
TRBV5-6	.	TRBJ2-2	.	CASSLNQGKGELFF
TRBV7-9	.	TRBJ1-2	.	CASSLAPRQAANYGYTF
TRBV6-1	.	TRBJ2-3	.	CASKRRGPHTDTQYF
TRBV29-1	.	TRBJ2-7	.	CSAEGFTYEQYF
TRBV7-2	.	TRBJ2-7	.	CASSVDQPWEQYF
TRBV5-5	.	TRBJ1-3	.	CASSLWGHDGNTIYF
TRBV29-1	.	TRBJ2-7	TRBD2	CSVGTSGGYEQYF
TRBV5-5	.	TRBJ1-3	.	CASSFLGTDGNTIYF
TRBV7-9	.	TRBJ1-5	.	CASSLVNQPQHF
TRBV29-1	once	TRBJ1-4	.	CSVRGRAGDNEKLFF
TRBV5-1	.	TRBJ2-7	.	CASSPGRGRGHEQYF
TRBV5-6	.	TRBJ2-6	.	CASSLVGGVGSGANVLTF
TRBV9	.	TRBJ2-7	TRBD2	CASSVGDTGGYEQYF
TRBV5-6	.	TRBJ2-3	TRBD1	CASSLNSGGWTTQYF
TRBV19	.	TRBJ1-4	TRBD1	CASSGTALNEKLFF
TRBV14	.	TRBJ1-6	.	CASSQVQGSPLHF
TRBV5-1	.	TRBJ1-1	.	CASSLERVNTEAFF
TRBV2	.	TRBJ1-2	.	CASSEGTVINYGYTF
TRBV18	.	TRBJ2-2	TRBD1	CASSIDRANTGELFF
TRBV5-6	.	TRBJ2-5	.	CASSLTGPQETQYF
TRBV11-2	once	TRBJ1-1	TRBD1	CASSVDRGAEAFF
TRBV9	.	TRBJ2-4	.	CASSAAYSGTGQYF
TRBV7-2	.	TRBJ1-1	TRBD1	CASSLTGGNTEAFF
TRBV18	.	TRBJ2-7	.	CASSPKVAGEQYF
TRBV10-1	.	TRBJ1-2	.	CASSETARHGYTF
TRBV18	.	.	TRBD1	CASSAFGTGGSEQYF